This T cell receptor (delta chain) originates from a study of gamma-delta T cells after stem cell transplantation. This clone has more than one count but fewer than ten. One end of the junction fails to match germline, which may point to a read error. CDR3 length equals 24 residues. Germline loops: CDR1 GEAIGNYY, CDR2 EKD. TCRdb ran CATT on the RT-PCR reads. Among about 800 delta-chain clones, about a tenth were seen once, and the ten largest hold 59%. The clonotype comes from a human donor. It is not recorded whose cells these are; they may come from a transplant donor. J is TRDJ1 and V is TRDV2; TRDD3 agrees at 13 bases. Input material: gamma-delta T cells. The CDR3 nucleotides read TGTGCCTGTAACACCATTCCCCAATCAATCCCTACTGGGGGATACGCAAGGCCCACCGATAAACTCATCTTT. It codes for CACNTIPQSIPTGGYARPTDKLIF.